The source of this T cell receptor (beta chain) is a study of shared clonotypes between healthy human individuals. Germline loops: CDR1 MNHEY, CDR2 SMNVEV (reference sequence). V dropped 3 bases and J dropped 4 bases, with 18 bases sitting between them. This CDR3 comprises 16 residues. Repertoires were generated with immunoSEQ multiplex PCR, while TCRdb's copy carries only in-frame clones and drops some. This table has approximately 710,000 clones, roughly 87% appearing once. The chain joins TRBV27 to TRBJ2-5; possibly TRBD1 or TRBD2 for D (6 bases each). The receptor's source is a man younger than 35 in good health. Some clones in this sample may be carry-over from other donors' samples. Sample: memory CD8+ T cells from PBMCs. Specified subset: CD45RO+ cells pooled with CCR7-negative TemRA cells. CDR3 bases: TGTGCCAGCAGTTTTGTGCGAGTCCGGGGGCCAGAGACCCAGTACTTC. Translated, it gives CASSFVRVRGPETQYF.